This T cell receptor beta chain was sequenced during a study of blood T cell repertoires in COVID-19. Turning to the study itself: Collection of acute and convalescent COVID-19 samples took place in the United States, Italy and Spain.

Original data processing: Estimates of nucleated cell counts were drawn from the amplification of reference gene primers. The table came from immunoSEQ multiplex PCR; TCRdb's copy has only in-frame clones and leaves some out. That table furnishes V, J and clone size, whereas the DNA furnished D and trimming. The data hold about 200,000 clones, with about nine tenths observed a single time. Germline assignment: CDR1 SGHDN and CDR2 FVKESK. The V gene lost 4 bases and the J gene lost 1 base, with 10 bases spanning the gap. The CDR3 runs to 14 residues. This chain connects TRBV14 to TRBJ1-1; D not resolved. This receptor was identified in a woman aged 70-85 years with acute or convalescent COVID-19. Sequencing was carried out using peripheral blood. CDR3 residues: CASSPETPNTEAFF. CDR3 coding DNA: TGTGCCAGCAGCCCAGAGACACCGAACACTGAAGCTTTCTTT.